The next 8 T cell receptor beta chains were all read from a single sample in a study of metastatic and nonmetastatic thyroid tumors. All patients were untreated before thyroid surgery. TCRdb reanalyzed the PCR reads with MiXCR. The data show 14,000 or so clones, with about 34% seen just once and roughly 9.6% held by the top ten. Material: tumor tissue. The receptors shown here come from a male donor with papillary thyroid cancer or a benign thyroid nodule (not recorded which). Some clones in this sample may be carry-over from other donors' samples.

This sequence joins TRBV20-1 and TRBJ1-6; TRBD1 matches at 7 bases. Losses at the gene ends were 7 bases for V and 7 bases for J; bases not matched to a gene: 10. The length of the CDR3 is 14 residues. Germline-derived CDR1 and CDR2 are DFQATT and SNEGSKA (reference sequence). For the CDR3, the DNA is TGCAGTGTCCGAACCGGGACAGTAAATTCACCCCTCCACTTT. Amino acids: CSVRTGTVNSPLHF.

In this sample, this clone turned up many times. V gene TRBV5-6 combines with J gene TRBJ1-2; D ambiguous. Germline V gives CDR1 SGHDT, CDR2 YYEEEE. There are 13 residues in the CDR3. Trimming pared 2 bases from V and 5 bases from J, leaving 10 bases between. The CDR3 loop is CASSFPGSYGYTF. In nucleotides, the CDR3 is TGTGCCAGCAGCTTTCCAGGTAGTTATGGCTACACCTTC.

V gene TRBV20-1 combines with J gene TRBJ1-5; 12 bases align to TRBD1. CDR1 and CDR2 from the germline V gene are DFQATT and SNEGSKA (reference sequence). This CDR3 is 16 amino acids long. With 4 bases clipped from V and 13 bases from J, the junction kept 17 bases outside the gene matches. The DNA for the CDR3 is TGCAGTGCTATATACCGGGACAGGGGGCCTGATCAGACTCAGCATTTT. Amino acid sequence: CSAIYRDRGPDQTQHF.

The sample holds many counts of this clone. The V and J genes are TRBV9 and TRBJ1-4; 9 nucleotides match TRBD1. CDR3 size: 15 residues. Per the germline V gene, CDR1 is SGDLS and CDR2 is YYNGEE. V trimming: 3 bases; J trimming: 7 bases; junction bases outside the gene matches: 7. The CDR3 spells CASSGGQGVGEKLFF. CDR3 DNA: TGTGCCAGCAGCGGGGGACAGGGTGTAGGTGAAAAACTGTTTTTT.

This clone was recorded at least ten times. The chain joins TRBV5-1 to TRBJ1-5; the D gene is possibly TRBD1 (6 bases). The germline V gene encodes CDR1 SGHRS and CDR2 YFSETQ. V was trimmed by 0 bases and J by 7 bases, leaving 11 bases between them. This CDR3 spans 14 amino acids. Here the CDR3 reads CASSLEGGVQPQHF. The DNA for the CDR3 is TGCGCCAGCAGCTTGGAGGGGGGAGTCCAGCCCCAGCATTTT.

The gene calls are TRBV20-1 and TRBJ1-3; 8 bases map to TRBD1. The germline V gene encodes CDR1 DFQATT and CDR2 SNEGSKA (reference sequence). This CDR3 spans 14 amino acids. The junction had 7 bases not matched to a gene; V was cut back by 5 bases and J by 4 bases. The CDR3 sequence is CSADDRGRGNTIYF. The CDR3 DNA reads TGCAGTGCTGACGACAGGGGCAGAGGAAACACCATATATTTT.

This chain joins TRBV28 and TRBJ2-3, with 9 bases fitting TRBD2. This CDR3 is 16 amino acids long. Germline CDR1 and CDR2: MDHEN and SYDVKM. V was pared by 2 bases and J by 2 bases, with 5 bases of the junction left unmatched. The CDR3 is CASSLDSGSVTDTQYF. CDR3 sequence (DNA): TGTGCCAGCAGTTTAGATAGCGGGAGTGTCACAGATACGCAGTATTTT.

With respect to this clone: This CDR3 is missing its conserved last phenylalanine or tryptophan, likely due to a read error. The chain is built from TRBV6-2 or TRBV6-3 and TRBJ1-5; tentative D call: TRBD1 (5 bases). This CDR3 has 14 residues. The germline CDR1 and CDR2 sequences are MNHEY and SVGEGT. Trimming cost V 0 bases and J 10 bases, with 13 bases left between them. This CDR3 is CASSYSGQVNPQHL. The CDR3 DNA reads TGTGCCAGCAGTTACTCTGGACAAGTTAACCCCCAGCATTTA.